These 2 T cell receptor beta chains originate from one sample sequenced in a study of blood T cells in healthy people across ages. Through a sample-barcoded 5' primer and a J-beta primer mix, a second PCR was run for about 7 to 12 cycles. One entry per CDR3 protein, called by TCRdb with MiXCR from the 5' RACE reads. The sample includes approximately 810,000 distinct CDR3 sequences, around 36% of them seen just once. Sequenced material: blood. The origin of the receptors is a man between 18 and 29 years old in good health.

This clonotype was seen a few times. CDR3 residues: CASSAGTSGELFF. The CDR3 DNA reads as TGTGCCAGCAGCGCGGGGACATCCGGGGAGCTGTTTTTT. The chain is built from TRBV7-6 and TRBJ2-2; TRBD1 or TRBD2 may be the D gene (6 bases each). With 5 bases removed from V and 6 bases from J, the gap between germline ends came to 10 bases. The germline V gene encodes CDR1 SGHVS and CDR2 FNYEAQ. CDR3 length: 13 residues. Complete variable domain (other parts from reference TRBV7-6 and TRBJ2-2): GAGVSQSPRYKVTKRGQDVALRCDPISGHVSLYWYRQALGQGPEFLTYFNYEAQQDKSGLPNDRFSAERPEGSISTLTIQRTEQRDSAMYRCASSAGTSGELFFGEGSRLTVL.

This clonotype was detected only a few times. This sequence joins TRBV6-6 and TRBJ2-5; D call uncertain. CDR3 length: 12 amino acids. Trimming cost V 10 bases and J 2 bases, with 11 bases left between them. Germline V gene lookup returns CDR1 MNHNY and CDR2 SVGAGI (reference sequence). The CDR3 sequence is CATAQTQETQYF. As DNA, the CDR3 is TGTGCCACCGCGCAGACACAAGAGACCCAGTACTTC.